Sequencing of this TCR beta chain was carried out in a study of shared clonotypes between healthy human individuals (dated by TCRdb to 2019 to 2021). Broadly, across the study: The cohort comprised two women and a few men aged 18 to 49 years. To estimate repertoire size and how much clonotype sharing occurs between individuals, the study deeply sequenced the blood TCR repertoires of 5 or 6 healthy adults. Per donor, leukapheresis produced somewhere between about 0.9 and 9.5 billion PBMCs. For each donor, CD4 naive and CD4 memory were each given three plates, CD8 naive was given two plates, and CD8 memory was given one plate. To increase sequencing depth and limit assay-specific biases, TCR repertoire library preparation and sequencing were carried out by different laboratories using diverse techniques. Broader findings and caveats from the paper: Sampling was restricted to blood, and TCR repertoires in tissues likely differ from the TCR repertoires found in blood. Because the study included a small number of donors, the genetic and exposure-history diversity represented was limited. When a few donors were compared, the shared fraction of clonotypes was about 5.2% for naive CD4, over 3% for naive CD8, 2.3% for memory CD4, and roughly 0.43% for memory CD8. Based on pairwise subsampling, the degree of clonotype sharing among donors was expected to be affected by sequencing depth. Rarefaction of sorted-subset datasets indicated incomplete sequencing despite the large sequencing depth. Naive subsets generally had larger estimated clonotype richness than memory subsets did. Compared with non-shared clonotypes, clonotypes shared by all four sorted-subset donors had higher generation probabilities.

Healthy HIV-negative adults with no recently reported acute infections or vaccinations were included as donors. All donors were Caucasian adults living in Nashville, Tennessee, USA. CD4+ T cells were enriched by magnetic negative selection, after which naive cells were positively selected on CD45RA and the negative fraction was taken as the memory subset. Blood was collected by leukapheresis, and PBMCs were isolated by Ficoll-Histopaque density gradient centrifugation and then cryopreserved in liquid nitrogen vapor phase. Analytical flow cytometry was used to check the purity and quantity of every magnetically sorted T cell population. Each sorted fraction had its genomic DNA isolated and then quantified by UV absorbance on a Nanodrop 2000c. This clone has just a few counts. The antigen it recognizes is unknown. No much larger clonotype is one base removed from it; base qualities were not supplied.

CDR1 and CDR2 are read off the germline V gene as KGHSH and LQKENI. Cut back by 6 bases and 7 bases, the V and J ends lie 18 bases apart. Spanning cysteine to phenylalanine, the CDR3 consists of 14 amino acids. Only the CDR3 DNA stays, 42 bases, in frame from base 1. Using the deep immunoSEQ assay, TCR CDR3 regions were amplified from genomic DNA by multiplex PCR. Genomic DNA extracted from each cell subset was distributed evenly over all wells of several immunoSEQ 96-well plates, and each plate served as one replicate. Each replicate PCR for sorted subsets received 200 ng genomic DNA, equal to about 29,000 T cell genomes. The purified libraries were quantified using a Qubit 3.0 fluorometer, sized with a Bioanalyzer 2100, and then quantified again using the KAPA Library Quantification kit. Each immunoSEQ 96-well plate was sequenced on its own single-read 150-cycle Illumina NextSeq 550 flow cell. In the authors' own workflow: Because only junctional sequences without quality scores were contained in the immunoSEQ output, filtering matching that applied to full-length reads could not be performed. Sequences were annotated with PyIR, a Python wrapper for IgBLAST v1.9, using IMGT germline references to assign V/J genes and CDR3. Reads were removed for weak V/J assignments (E-value above 1e-6), missing CDR3, stop codons, out-of-frame junctions, or ambiguous translated residues. A V3J clonotype was defined by an identical inferred V gene, J gene, and CDR3 amino acid sequence. To compute the percentage overlap between repertoires, the number of shared unique clonotypes was divided by the size of the smaller repertoire. RTK rarefaction, the Chao1 estimator, and Recon v2.1 estimates of unobserved clonotypes were used to assess repertoire richness. OLGA was used to compute generation probabilities for all TCRbeta clonotypes that the gDNA method yielded from several donors. The table was pulled from immuneACCESS by TCRdb, which kept in-frame rearrangements only. Such tables lose some clones; where checked, under half of the loss comes from unresolved V genes, and the rest has no known cause. From that table come the V and J calls and clone size; the DNA was used to work out D and trimming. Recorded for this sample are hundreds of thousands of clones; approximately 95% of them occurred a single time. The ten top clones hold 0.06% of the sample.

The chain uses TRBV18 and TRBJ1-2, with the D gene too uncertain to name. The sequenced material came from naive CD4+ T cells sorted from blood. In light of the paper, this sample's cell subset or site label describes: CD45RA+ positively selected. This TCR was recovered from a young woman in good health. The CDR3 reads as follows: CASSLDYSPGGYTF. The nucleotides are TGTGCCAGCTCCCTAGATTACTCCCCGGGTGGCTACACCTTC.